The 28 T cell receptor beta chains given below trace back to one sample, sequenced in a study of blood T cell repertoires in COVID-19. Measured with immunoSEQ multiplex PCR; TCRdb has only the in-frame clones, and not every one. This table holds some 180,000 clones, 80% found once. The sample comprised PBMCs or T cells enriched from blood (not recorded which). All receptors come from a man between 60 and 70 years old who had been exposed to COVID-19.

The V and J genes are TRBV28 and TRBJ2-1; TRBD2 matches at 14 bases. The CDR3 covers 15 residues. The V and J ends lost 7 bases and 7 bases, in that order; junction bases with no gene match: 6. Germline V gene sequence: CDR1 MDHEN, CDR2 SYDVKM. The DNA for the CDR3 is TGTGCCAGCAAACCTAGGACTAGCGGGAGGAATGAGCAGTTCTTC. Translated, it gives CASKPRTSGRNEQFF.

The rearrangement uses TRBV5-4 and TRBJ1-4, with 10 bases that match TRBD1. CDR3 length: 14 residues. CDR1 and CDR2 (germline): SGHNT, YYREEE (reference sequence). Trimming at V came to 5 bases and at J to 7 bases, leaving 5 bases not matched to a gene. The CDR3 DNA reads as TGTGCCAGCAGTAGCCGGGACAGGGGTGAAAAACTGTTTTTT. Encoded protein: CASSSRDRGEKLFF.

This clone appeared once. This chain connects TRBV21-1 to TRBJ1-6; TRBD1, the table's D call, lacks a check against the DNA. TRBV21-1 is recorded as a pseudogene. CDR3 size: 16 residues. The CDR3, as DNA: TGTGCCAGCAGCCCTTCGACAGGGACCAAATGGTCACCCCTCCACTTT. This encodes CASSPSTGTKWSPLHF.

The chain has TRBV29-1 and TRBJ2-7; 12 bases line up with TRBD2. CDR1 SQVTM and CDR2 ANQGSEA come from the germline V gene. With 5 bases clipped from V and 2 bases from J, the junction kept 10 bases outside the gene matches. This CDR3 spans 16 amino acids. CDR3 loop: CSVSRLAGERAYEQYF. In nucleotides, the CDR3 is TGCAGCGTTAGCCGACTAGCGGGAGAACGTGCCTACGAGCAGTACTTC.

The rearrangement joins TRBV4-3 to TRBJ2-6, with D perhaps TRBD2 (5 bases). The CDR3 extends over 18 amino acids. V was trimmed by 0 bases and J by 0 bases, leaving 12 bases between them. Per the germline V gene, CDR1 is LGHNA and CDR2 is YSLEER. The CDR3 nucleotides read TGCGCCAGCAGCCAAGATCTACGGGCGGGCTCTGGGGCCAACGTCCTGACTTTC. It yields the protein CASSQDLRAGSGANVLTF.

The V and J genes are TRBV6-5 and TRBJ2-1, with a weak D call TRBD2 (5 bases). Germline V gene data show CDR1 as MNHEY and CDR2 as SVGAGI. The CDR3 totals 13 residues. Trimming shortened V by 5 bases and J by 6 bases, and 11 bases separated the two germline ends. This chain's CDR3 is CASSRGLVNEQFF. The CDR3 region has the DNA TGTGCCAGCAGTAGAGGGTTGGTCAATGAGCAGTTCTTC.

CDR3 sequence (DNA): TGTGCCAGTAGTGTCGAAGCGGGATCCGCTTACAATGAGCAGTTCTTC. Its protein product is CASSVEAGSAYNEQFF. The chain uses TRBV19 and TRBJ2-1, with 7 nucleotides matching TRBD2. CDR1 and CDR2 from the germline V gene are LNHDA and SQIVND (reference sequence). With 5 bases clipped from V and 4 bases from J, the junction kept 11 bases outside the gene matches. This CDR3 has 16 residues.

The CDR3 DNA follows: TGTGCCAGCAGCGGGACATCTCTCGGAGAGCAGTACTTC. Residues: CASSGTSLGEQYF. V usage is TRBV2 and J usage is TRBJ2-7; D might be TRBD1 (6 bases). Germline V gene data show CDR1 as SNHLY and CDR2 as FYNNEI. The CDR3 totals 13 residues. V was cut by 6 bases and J by 7 bases, with 16 bases left in between.

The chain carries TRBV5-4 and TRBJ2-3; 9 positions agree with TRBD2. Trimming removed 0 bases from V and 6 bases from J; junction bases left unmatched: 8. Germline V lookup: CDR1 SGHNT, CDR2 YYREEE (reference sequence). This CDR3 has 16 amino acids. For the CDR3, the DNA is TGTGCCAGCAGCTTGGATGGCGGGAGGGCGGCGGATACGCAGTATTTT. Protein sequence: CASSLDGGRAADTQYF.

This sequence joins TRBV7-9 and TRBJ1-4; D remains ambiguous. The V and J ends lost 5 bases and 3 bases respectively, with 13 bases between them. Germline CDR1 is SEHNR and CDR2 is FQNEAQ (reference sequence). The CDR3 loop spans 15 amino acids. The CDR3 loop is CASSDRRGPNEKLFF. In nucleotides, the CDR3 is TGTGCCAGCAGCGACCGACGGGGTCCTAATGAAAAACTGTTTTTT.

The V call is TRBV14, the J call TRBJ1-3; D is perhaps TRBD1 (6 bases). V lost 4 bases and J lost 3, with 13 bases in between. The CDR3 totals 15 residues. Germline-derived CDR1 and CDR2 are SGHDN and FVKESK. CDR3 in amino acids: CASSPVTGRGNTIYF. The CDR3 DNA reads TGTGCCAGCAGCCCAGTGACAGGTCGTGGAAACACCATATATTTT.

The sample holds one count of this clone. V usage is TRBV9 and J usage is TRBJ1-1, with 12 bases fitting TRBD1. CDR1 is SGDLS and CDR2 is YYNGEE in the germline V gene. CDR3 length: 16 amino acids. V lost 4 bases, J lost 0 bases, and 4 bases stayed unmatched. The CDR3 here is CASSLGTGGMNTEAFF. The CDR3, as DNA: TGTGCCAGCAGCCTCGGGACAGGGGGCATGAACACTGAAGCTTTCTTT.

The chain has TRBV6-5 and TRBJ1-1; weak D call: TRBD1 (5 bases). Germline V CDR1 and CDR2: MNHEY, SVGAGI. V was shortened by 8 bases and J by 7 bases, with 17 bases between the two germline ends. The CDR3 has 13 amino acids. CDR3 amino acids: CASRRGGIYEAFF. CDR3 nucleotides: TGTGCCAGCCGACGGGGGGGTATTTATGAAGCTTTCTTT.

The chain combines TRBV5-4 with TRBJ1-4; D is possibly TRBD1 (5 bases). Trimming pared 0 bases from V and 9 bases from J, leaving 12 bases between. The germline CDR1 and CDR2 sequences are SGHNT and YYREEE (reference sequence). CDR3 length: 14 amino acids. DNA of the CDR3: TGTGCCAGCAGCTTGGAAGGACAAGCCCAAAAACTGTTTTTT. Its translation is CASSLEGQAQKLFF.

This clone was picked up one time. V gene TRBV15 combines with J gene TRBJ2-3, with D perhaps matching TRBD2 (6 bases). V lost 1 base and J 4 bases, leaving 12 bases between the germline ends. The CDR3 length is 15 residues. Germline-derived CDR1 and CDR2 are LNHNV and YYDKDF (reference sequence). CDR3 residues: CATSRVAVRADTQYF. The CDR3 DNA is TGTGCCACCAGCAGAGTAGCGGTCCGCGCAGATACGCAGTATTTT.

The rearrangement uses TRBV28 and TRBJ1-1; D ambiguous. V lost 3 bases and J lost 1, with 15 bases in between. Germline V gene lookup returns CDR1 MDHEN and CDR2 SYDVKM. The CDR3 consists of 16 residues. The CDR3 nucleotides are TGTGCCAGCAGTTTCCCGCGGAATCGGGAGAACACTGAAGCTTTCTTT. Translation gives CASSFPRNRENTEAFF.

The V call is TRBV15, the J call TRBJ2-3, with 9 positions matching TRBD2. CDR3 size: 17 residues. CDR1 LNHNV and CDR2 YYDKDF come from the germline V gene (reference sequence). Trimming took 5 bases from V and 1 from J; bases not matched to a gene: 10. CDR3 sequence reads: CATSGGLAGIGTDTQYF. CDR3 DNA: TGTGCCACCAGCGGGGGGCTAGCGGGAATTGGCACAGATACGCAGTATTTT.

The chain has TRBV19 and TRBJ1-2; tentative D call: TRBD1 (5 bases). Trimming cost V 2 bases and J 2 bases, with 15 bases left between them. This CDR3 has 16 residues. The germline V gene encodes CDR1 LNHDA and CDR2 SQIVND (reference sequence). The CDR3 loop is CASSISSRGRNYGYTF. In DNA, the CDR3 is TGTGCCAGTAGTATATCGTCCCGGGGGAGAAACTATGGCTACACCTTC.

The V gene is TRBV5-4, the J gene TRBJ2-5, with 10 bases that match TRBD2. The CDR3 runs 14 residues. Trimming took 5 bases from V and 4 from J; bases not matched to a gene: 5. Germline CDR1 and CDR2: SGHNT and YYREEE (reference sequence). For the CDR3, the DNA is TGTGCCAGCAGTTACTCTAGCGGGAGAGAGACCCAGTACTTC. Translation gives CASSYSSGRETQYF.

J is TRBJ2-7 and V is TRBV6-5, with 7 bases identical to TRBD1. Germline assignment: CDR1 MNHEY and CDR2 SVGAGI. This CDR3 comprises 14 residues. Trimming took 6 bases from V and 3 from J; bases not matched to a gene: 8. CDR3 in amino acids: CASSLTGLGYEQYF. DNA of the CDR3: TGTGCCAGCAGCCTGACAGGGTTGGGCTACGAGCAGTACTTC.

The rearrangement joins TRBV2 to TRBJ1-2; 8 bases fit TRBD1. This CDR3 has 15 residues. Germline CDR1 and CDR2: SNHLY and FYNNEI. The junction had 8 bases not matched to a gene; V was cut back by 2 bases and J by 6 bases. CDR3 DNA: TGTGCCAGCAGTGAACGGACAGGGTACGGTCATGGCTACACCTTC. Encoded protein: CASSERTGYGHGYTF.

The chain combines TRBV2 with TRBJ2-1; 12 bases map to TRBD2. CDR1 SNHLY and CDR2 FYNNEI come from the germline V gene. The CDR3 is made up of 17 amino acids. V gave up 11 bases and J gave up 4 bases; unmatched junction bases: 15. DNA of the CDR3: TGTGCCGCCGGTGAGGCCCGGACTAGCGGGGTTTACAATGAGCAGTTCTTC. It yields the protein CAAGEARTSGVYNEQFF.

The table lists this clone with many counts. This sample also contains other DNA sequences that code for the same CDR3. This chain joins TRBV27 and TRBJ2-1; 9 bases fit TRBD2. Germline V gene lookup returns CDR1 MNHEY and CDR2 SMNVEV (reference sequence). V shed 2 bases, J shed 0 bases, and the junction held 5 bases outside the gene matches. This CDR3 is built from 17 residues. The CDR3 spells CASSLGLAGSSYNEQFF. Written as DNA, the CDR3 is TGTGCCAGCAGTTTAGGTCTAGCGGGAAGCTCCTACAATGAGCAGTTCTTC.

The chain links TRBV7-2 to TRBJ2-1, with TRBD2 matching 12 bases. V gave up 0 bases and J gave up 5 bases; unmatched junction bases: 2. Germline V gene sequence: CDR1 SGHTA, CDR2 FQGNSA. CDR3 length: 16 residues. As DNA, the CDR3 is TGTGCCAGCAGCTTAGCCCTAGCGGGAGGGCACAATGAGCAGTTCTTC. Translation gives CASSLALAGGHNEQFF.

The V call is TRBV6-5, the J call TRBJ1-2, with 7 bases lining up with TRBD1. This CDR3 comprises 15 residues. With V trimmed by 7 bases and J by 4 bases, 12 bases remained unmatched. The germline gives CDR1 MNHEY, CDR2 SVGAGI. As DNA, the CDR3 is TGTGCCAGCACCCCCTCGGCAGGGGGATTCTATGGCTACACCTTC. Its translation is CASTPSAGGFYGYTF.

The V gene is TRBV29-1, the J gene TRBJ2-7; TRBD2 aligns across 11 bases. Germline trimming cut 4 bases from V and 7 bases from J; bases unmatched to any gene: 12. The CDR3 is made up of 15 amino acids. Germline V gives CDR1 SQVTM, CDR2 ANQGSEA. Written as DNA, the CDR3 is TGCAGCGTTGCCCCAACGCTAGCGGGAGGTTGGGAGCAGTACTTC. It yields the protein CSVAPTLAGGWEQYF.

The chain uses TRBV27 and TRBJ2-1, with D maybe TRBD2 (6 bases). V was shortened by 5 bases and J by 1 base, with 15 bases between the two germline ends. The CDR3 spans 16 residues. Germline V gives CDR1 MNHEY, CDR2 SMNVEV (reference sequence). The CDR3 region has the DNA TGTGCCAGCAGTGGTTTTCCCGGGAGATCCTACAATGAGCAGTTCTTC. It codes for CASSGFPGRSYNEQFF.

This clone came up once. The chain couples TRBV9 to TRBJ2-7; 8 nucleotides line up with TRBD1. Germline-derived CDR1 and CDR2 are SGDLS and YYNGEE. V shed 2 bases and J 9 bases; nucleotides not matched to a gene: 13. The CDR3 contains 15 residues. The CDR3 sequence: CASSVSGGADFVQYF. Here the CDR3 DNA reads TGTGCCAGCAGCGTCTCAGGGGGCGCGGATTTCGTGCAGTACTTC.